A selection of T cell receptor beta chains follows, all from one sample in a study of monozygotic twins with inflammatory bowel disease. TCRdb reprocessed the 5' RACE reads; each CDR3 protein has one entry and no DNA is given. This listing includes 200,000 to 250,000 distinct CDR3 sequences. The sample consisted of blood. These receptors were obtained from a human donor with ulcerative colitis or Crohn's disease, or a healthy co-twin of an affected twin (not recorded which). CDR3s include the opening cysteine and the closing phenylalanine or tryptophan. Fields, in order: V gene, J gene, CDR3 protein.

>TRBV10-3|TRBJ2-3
CAIRGQDGGPAQYF
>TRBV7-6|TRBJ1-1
CASSLAGGQFAEAFF
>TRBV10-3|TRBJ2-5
CATKGTAQETQYF
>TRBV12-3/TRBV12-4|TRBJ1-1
CASSWNTEAFF
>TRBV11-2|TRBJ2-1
CASSLAVVEQFF
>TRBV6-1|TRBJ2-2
CASNRLAGGRRELFF
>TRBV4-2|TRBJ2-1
CASSQQTSGGNNEQFF
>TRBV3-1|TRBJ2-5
CASTPGDVETQYF
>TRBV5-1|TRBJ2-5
CASSLGTSGGMETQYF
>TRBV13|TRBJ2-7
CASSLPGAGGYEQYF
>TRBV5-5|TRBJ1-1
CASSGGQDNTEAFF
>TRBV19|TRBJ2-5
CASRSQHQETQYF
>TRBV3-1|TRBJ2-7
CASSHLQGSHEQYF
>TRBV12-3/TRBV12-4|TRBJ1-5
CASSPGRGLVQPQHF
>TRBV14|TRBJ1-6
CASSQWGNNSPLHF
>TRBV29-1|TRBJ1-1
CSGQGWSTEAFF
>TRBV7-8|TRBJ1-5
CASSLDRASNQPQHF
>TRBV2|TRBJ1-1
CASSEARMGSNTEAFF
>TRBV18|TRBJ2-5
CASSSTVEETQYF
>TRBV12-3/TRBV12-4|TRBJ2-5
CASSATASQETQYF
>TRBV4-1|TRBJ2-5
CASSQVVTDQETQYF
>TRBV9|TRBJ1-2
CASSVDGGGYTF
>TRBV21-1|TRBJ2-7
CASSKAGRRDYEQYF
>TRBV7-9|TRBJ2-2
CASSATSGNTNTGELFF
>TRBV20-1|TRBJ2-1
CSATGRRFRGEQFF
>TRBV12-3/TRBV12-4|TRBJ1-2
CASSHSSRVWDGYTF
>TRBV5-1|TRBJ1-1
CASSLEGRGNTEAFF
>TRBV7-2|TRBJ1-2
CASSPSGTGGYGYTF
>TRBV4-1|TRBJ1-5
CASSQVVPSAGQPQHF
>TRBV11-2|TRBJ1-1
CASSHPGGSLRRGNAEAFF
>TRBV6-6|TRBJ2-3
CASRLGQAGDTQYF
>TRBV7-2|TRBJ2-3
CASSRDGGPDTQYF
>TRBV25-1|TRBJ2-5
CASSDFRETQYF
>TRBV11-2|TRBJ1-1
CASSRPTFVTEAFF
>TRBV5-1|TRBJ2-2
CASSFQGEDTGELFF
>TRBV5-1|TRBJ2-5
CASSLQGAYQETQYF
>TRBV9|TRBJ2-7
CASSVGGGPYEQYF
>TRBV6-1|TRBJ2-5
CASSEFLARETQYF
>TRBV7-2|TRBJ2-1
CASSSQGSYEQFF
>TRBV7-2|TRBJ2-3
CASSLAATGGVGYTQYF
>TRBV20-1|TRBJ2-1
CSATGQGVLNEQFF
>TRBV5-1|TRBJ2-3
CASSLVAGGTDTQYF